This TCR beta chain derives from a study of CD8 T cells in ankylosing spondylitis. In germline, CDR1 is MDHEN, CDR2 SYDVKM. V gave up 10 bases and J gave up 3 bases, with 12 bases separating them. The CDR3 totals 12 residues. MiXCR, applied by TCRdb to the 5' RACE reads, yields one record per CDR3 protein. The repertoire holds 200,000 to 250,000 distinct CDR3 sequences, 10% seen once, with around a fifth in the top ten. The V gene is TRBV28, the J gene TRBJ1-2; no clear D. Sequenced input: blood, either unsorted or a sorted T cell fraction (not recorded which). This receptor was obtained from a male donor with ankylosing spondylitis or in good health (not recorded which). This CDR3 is CATTSADYGYTF. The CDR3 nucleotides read TGTGCCACAACCTCAGCCGACTATGGCTACACCTTC.